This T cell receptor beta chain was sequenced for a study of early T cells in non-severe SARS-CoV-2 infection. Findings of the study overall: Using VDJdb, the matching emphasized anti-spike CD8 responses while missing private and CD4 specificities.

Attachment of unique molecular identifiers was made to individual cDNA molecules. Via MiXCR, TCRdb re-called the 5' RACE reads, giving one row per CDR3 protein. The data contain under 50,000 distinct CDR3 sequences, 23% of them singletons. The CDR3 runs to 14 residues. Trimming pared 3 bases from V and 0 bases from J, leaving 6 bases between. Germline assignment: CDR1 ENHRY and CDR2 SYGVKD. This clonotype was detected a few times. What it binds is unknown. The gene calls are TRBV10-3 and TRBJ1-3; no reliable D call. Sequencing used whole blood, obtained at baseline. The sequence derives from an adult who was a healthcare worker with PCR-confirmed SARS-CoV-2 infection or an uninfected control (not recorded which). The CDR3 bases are TGTGCCATCAGTGACGGGTACTCTGGAAACACCATATATTTT. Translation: CAISDGYSGNTIYF.